The sample holds many counts of the clone carrying this T cell receptor beta chain. Its matching antigen is unknown. The data stem from a study of molecular identifiers for immune sequencing clone quantification. Naive CD8 libraries were made from around 20,000 to 1,000,000 sorted cells, and they used 10%, 30% or 50% RNA. Study-wide findings and caveats: Among effectors, clones above 20 RNA copies held over 98% of molecules; among naive cells, under 1%. Clone sizes could be underestimated for highly expanded clones when identical TCR molecules share a barcode.

Previously described methods and listed TCR primers produced bulk TCR libraries. MiXCR was run by TCRdb on the PCR reads, yielding one entry per CDR3 protein. The sample yields about 640,000 distinct CDR3 sequences, about 20% seen once. The CDR3 is 17 amino acids. Trimming took 0 bases from V and 0 from J, leaving 12 bases between them. The rearrangement links TRBV23-1 to TRBJ1-5, with a tentative D call TRBD1 (5 bases). Being an ORF, TRBV23-1 has a function that is uncertain. The source of this sequence is a human donor in good health. Some libraries in this study had Jurkat cell RNA spiked in. The specimen was naive CD8+ T cells from blood, with Jurkat cell RNA spiked in. Subset specified: FACS-sorted CD8+CD4-CCR7+CD45RA+ naive T cells. The CDR3 protein is CASSQSPGQTSNQPQHF. For the CDR3, the DNA is TGCGCCAGCAGTCAATCCCCAGGGCAGACTAGCAATCAGCCCCAGCATTTT.